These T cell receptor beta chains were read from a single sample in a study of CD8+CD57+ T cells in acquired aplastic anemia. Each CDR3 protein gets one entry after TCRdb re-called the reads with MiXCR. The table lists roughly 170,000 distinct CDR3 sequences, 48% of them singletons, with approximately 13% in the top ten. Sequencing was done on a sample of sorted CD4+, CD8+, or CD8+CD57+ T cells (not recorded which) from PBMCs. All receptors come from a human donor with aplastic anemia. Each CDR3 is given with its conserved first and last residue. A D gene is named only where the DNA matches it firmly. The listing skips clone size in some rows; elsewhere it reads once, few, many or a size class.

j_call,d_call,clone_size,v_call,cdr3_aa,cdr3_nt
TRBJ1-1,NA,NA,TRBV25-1,CASSATGQNTEAFF,TGTGCCAGCAGCGCCACGGGACAGAACACTGAAGCTTTCTTT
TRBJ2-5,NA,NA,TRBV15,CATSRDRGRYQETQYF,TGTGCCACCAGCAGAGACCGGGGGCGCTACCAAGAGACCCAGTACTTC
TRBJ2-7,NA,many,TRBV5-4,CASSTETGSEQYF,TGTGCCAGCAGCACGGAAACAGGGTCCGAGCAGTACTTC
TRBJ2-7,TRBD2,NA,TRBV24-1,CATSDSGGSPEQYF,TGTGCCACCAGTGATAGTGGCGGGAGCCCCGAGCAGTACTTC
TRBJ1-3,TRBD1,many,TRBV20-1,CSANRQGGNTIYF,TGCAGTGCTAATAGACAGGGCGGAAACACCATATATTTT
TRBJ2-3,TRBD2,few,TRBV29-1,CSVGTSGTDTQYF,TGCAGCGTTGGGACTAGCGGGACCGATACGCAGTATTTT
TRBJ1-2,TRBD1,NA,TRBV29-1,CSVLTRQGAKGYTF,TGCAGCGTTTTGACTCGACAGGGGGCTAAGGGATACACCTTC
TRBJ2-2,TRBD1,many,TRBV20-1,CSARVPLSGTGASGELFF,TGCAGTGCTAGAGTCCCCCTCTCCGGGACAGGGGCGTCCGGGGAGCTGTTTTTT
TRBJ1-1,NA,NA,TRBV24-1,CATTEGVNTEAFF,TGTGCCACCACCGAGGGCGTGAACACTGAAGCTTTCTTT
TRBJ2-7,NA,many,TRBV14,CASSQSTGLVSYEQYF,TGTGCCAGCAGCCAATCTACAGGGCTGGTATCCTACGAGCAGTACTTC
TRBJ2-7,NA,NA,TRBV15,CATSRDWGTSYEQYF,TGTGCCACCAGCAGAGATTGGGGTACGTCCTACGAGCAGTACTTC
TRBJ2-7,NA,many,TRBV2,CASRTGATYEQYF,TGTGCCAGCAGAACGGGGGCCACCTACGAGCAGTACTTC
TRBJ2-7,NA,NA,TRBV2,CASRPRDKTYEQYF,TGTGCCAGCCGCCCTAGGGACAAGACCTACGAGCAGTACTTC
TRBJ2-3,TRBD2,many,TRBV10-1,CARGLALITDTQYF,TGCGCCAGGGGACTAGCGCTAATCACAGATACGCAGTATTTT
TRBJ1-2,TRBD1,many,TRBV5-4,CASSLQVTGQGGHGYTF,TGTGCCAGCAGCTTGCAAGTTACGGGACAGGGGGGCCATGGCTACACCTTC
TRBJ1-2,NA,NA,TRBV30,CAWSVLAGNFYGYTF,TGTGCCTGGAGTGTACTTGCAGGGAACTTCTATGGCTACACCTTC
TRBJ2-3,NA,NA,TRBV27,CASSLSRGRTDTQYF,TGTGCCAGCAGTTTATCAAGGGGCAGGACAGATACGCAGTATTTT